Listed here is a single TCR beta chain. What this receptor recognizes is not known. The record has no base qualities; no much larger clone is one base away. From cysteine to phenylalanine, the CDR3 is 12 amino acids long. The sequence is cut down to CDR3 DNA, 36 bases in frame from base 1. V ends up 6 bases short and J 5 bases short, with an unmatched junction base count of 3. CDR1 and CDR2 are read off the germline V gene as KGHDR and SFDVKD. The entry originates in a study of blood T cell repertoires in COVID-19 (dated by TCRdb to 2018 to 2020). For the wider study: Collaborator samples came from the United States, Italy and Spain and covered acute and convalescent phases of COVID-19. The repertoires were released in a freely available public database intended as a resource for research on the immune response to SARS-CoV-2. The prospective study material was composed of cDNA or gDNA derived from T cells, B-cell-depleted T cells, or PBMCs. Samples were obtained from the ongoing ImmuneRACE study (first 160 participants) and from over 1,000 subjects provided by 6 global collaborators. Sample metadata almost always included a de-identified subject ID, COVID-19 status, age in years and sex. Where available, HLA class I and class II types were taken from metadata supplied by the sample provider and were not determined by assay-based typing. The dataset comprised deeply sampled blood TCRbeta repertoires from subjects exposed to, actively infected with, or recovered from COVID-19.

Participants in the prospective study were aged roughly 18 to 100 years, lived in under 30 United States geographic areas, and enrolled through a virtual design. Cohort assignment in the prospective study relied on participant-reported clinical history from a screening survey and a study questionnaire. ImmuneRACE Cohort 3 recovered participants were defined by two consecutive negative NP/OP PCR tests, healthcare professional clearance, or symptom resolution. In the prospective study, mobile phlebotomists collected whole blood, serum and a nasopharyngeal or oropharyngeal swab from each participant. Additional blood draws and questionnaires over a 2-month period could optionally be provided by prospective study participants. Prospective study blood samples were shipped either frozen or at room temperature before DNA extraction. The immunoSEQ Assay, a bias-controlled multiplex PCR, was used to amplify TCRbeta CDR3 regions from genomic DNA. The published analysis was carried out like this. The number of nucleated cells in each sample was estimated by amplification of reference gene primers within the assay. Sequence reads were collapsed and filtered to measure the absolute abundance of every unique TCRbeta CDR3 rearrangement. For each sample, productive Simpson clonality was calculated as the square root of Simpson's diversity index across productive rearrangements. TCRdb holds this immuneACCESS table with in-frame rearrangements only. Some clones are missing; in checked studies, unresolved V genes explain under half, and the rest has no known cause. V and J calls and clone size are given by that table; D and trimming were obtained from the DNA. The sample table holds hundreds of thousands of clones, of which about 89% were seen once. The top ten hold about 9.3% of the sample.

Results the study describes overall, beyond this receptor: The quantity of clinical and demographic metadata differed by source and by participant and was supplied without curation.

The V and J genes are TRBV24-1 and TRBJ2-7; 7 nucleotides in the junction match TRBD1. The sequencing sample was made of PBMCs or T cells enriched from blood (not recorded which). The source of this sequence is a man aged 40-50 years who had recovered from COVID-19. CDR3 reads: CATSKTGDEQYF. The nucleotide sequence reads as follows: TGTGCCACCAGTAAAACAGGGGACGAGCAGTACTTC.